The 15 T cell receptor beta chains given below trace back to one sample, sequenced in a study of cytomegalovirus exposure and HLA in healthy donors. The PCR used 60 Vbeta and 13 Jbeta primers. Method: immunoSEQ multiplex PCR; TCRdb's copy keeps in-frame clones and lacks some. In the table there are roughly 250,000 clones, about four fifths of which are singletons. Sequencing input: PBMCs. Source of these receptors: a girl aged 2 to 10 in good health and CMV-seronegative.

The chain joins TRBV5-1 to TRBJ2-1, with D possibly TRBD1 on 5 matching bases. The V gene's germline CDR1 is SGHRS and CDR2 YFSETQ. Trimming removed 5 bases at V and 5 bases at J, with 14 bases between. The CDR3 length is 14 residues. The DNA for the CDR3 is TGCGCCAGCAGGGCACAGGTATTACACAATGAGCAGTTCTTC. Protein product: CASRAQVLHNEQFF.

The CDR3 region is CASRIREQWNTEAFF. The DNA of the CDR3 is TGTGCCAGCAGAATCCGCGAACAGTGGAACACTGAAGCTTTCTTT. The chain is built from TRBV5-8 and TRBJ1-1; D call uncertain. CDR1 is SGHTS and CDR2 is YDEGEE in the germline V gene. Trimming removed 5 bases at V and 1 base at J, with 15 bases between. The CDR3 has 15 amino acids.

CDR3 sequence reads: CASSRLAGEGTGELFF. The CDR3 region has the DNA TGTGCCAGCAGCCGTTTAGCGGGAGAGGGGACCGGGGAGCTGTTTTTT. The chain has TRBV5-4 and TRBJ2-2; 9 nucleotides agree with TRBD2. The J segment lost 5 bases and the V segment lost 4 bases, leaving 9 bases of the junction unmatched. The CDR3 totals 16 residues. Germline V lookup: CDR1 SGHNT, CDR2 YYREEE (reference sequence).

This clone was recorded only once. CDR3 DNA: TGTGCCAGCAGACTAGGGTCCTCCGGCAATCAGCCCCAGCATTTT. Its protein product is CASRLGSSGNQPQHF. The rearrangement joins TRBV6-1 to TRBJ1-5, with no clear D. With 6 bases removed from V and 2 bases from J, the gap between germline ends came to 14 bases. Germline CDR1 is MNHNS and CDR2 is SASEGT. The CDR3 has 15 residues.

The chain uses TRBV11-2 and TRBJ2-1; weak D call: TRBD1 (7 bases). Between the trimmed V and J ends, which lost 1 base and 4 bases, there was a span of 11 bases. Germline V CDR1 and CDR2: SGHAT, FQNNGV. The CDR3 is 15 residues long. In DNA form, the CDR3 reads TGTGCCAGCAGCTTAGGCGGGACAGAATACAATGAGCAGTTCTTC. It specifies CASSLGGTEYNEQFF.

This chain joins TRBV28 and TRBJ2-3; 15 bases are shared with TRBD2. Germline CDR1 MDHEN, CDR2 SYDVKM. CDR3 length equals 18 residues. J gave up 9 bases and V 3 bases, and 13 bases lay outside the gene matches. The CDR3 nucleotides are TGTGCCAGCAGTTTTGGCCCCTGGACTAGCGGGGGGGCGGAGACGCAGTATTTT. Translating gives CASSFGPWTSGGAETQYF.

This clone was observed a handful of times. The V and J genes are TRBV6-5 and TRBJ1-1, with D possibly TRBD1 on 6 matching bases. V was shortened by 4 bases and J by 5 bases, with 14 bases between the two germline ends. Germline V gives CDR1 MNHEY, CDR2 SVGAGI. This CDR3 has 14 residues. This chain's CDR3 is CASSSNRVGTEAFF. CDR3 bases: TGTGCCAGCAGTTCCAACAGGGTTGGGACTGAAGCTTTCTTT.

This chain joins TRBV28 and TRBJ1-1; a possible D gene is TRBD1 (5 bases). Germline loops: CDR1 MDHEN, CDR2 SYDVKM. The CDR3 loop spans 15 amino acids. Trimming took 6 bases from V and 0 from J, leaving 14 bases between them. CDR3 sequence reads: CASRPTGKLNTEAFF. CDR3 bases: TGTGCCAGCAGACCAACAGGAAAATTGAACACTGAAGCTTTCTTT.

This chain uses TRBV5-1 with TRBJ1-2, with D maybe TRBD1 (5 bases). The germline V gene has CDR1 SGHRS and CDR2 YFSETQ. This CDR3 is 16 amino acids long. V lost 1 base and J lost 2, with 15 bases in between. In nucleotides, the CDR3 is TGCGCCAGCAGCTTGTGGTCCAGGGTGGCCAACTATGGCTACACCTTC. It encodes CASSLWSRVANYGYTF.

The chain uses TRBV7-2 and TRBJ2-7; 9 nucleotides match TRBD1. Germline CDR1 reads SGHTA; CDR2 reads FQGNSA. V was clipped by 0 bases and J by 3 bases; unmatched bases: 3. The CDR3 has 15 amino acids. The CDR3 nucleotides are TGTGCCAGCAGCTTAGCCGGGACAGGGTTCTACGAGCAGTACTTC. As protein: CASSLAGTGFYEQYF.

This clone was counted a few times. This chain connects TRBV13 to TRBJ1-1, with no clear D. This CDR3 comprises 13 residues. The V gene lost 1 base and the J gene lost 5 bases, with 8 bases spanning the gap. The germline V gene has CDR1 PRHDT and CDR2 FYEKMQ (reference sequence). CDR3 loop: CASSLVLRTEAFF. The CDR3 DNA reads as TGTGCCAGCAGCTTAGTACTTCGGACTGAAGCTTTCTTT.

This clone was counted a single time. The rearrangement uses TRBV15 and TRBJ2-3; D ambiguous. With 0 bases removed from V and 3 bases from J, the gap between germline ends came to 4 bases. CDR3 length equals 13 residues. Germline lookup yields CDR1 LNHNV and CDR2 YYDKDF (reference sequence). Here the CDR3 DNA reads TGTGCCACCAGCAGAGATAGAACAGATACGCAGTATTTT. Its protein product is CATSRDRTDTQYF.

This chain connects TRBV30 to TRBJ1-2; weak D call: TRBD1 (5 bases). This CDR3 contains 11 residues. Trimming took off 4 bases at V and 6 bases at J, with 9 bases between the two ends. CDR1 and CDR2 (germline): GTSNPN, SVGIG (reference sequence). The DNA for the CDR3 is TGTGCCTGGACCGGGACTCATGGCTACACCTTC. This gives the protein CAWTGTHGYTF.

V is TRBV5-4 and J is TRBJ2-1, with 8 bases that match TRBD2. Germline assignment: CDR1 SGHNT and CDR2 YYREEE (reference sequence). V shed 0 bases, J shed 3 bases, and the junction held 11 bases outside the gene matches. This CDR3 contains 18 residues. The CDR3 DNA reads TGTGCCAGCAGCTTGGCCAACCTGATAGCGGGGAACTACAATGAGCAGTTCTTC. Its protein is CASSLANLIAGNYNEQFF. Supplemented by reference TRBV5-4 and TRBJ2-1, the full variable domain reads ETGVTQSPTHLIKTRGQQVTLRCSSQSGHNTVSWYQQALGQGPQFIFQYYREEENGRGNFPPRFSGLQFPNYSSELNVNALELDDSALYLCASSLANLIAGNYNEQFFGPGTRLTVL.

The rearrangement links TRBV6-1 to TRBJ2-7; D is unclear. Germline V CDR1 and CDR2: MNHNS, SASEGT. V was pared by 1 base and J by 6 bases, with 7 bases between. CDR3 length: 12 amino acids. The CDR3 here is CASSEGWPEQYF. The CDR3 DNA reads TGTGCCAGCAGTGAAGGATGGCCCGAGCAGTACTTC.